This entry describes one TCR beta chain. Its antigen is currently unknown. Indicated time point: patch test 2, 6 weeks after DPC sensitization. Treatment denoted: therapeutic diphenylcyclopropenone sensitization with weekly scalp DPC. Alopecia patients, 18 to 70 years old and DPC-suitable, served as donors. This specimen belongs to a study of human T cells and chemical hapten exposure. Study context: The sensitizer, 2% DPC, was used on roughly 2 cm by roughly 2 cm of upper inner arm skin. Study observations and caveats: Alopecia affecting every donor means their immune response may not match healthy people's.

The V end lost 8 bases, the J end lost 3 bases, and 10 bases lay between the germline ends. Germline assignment: CDR1 MNHNY and CDR2 SVGAGI (reference sequence). The CDR3 covers 12 residues. The library labeled individual cDNA molecules by adding unique molecular identifiers to them. One entry per CDR3 protein, called by TCRdb with MiXCR from the RACE reads. Here the sample spans 80,000 to 95,000 distinct CDR3 sequences, around 10% being singletons. The genes are TRBV6-6 and TRBJ1-2; possible D gene TRBD1, 6 bases. The origin of this receptor is a man aged 18 to 29 with alopecia areata. Some clones in this sample may be carry-over from other donors' samples. Source: whole blood, taken in connection with sensitization to the hapten diphenylcyclopropenone (DPC). The CDR3, as DNA: TGTGCCAGCCGAGGGGGGGACTATGGCTACACCTTC. Translating gives CASRGGDYGYTF.